This entry features one T cell receptor beta chain sequence. With V trimmed by 6 bases and J by 6 bases, 15 bases remained unmatched. This CDR3 is 18 amino acids long. CDR1 and CDR2 (germline): LGHDT, YNNKEL (reference sequence). These data come from a study of blood T cell repertoires in COVID-19. Study summary: COVID-19 samples, acute and convalescent, were from the United States, Italy and Spain. T cells, B-cell-depleted T cells, or PBMCs supplied cDNA or gDNA.

Under the authors' procedure: Nucleated cell number was recorded as an estimate derived from reference gene primer amplification. The data were produced by immunoSEQ multiplex PCR, yet TCRdb's version contains in-frame clones alone and is incomplete. The V and J calls and clone size were taken over from that table, and D and trimming were inferred from the DNA. The table shows about 260,000 clones, with over 75% occurring only once. The origin of this receptor is a woman between 50 and 59 years old with acute or convalescent COVID-19. This chain uses TRBV3-1 (or the pseudogene TRBV3-2) with TRBJ2-3, with 13 bases lining up with TRBD2. The sequencing sample was made of peripheral blood. As DNA, the CDR3 is TGTGCCAGCAGTCTCCTCGTCCGGACTAGCGGGAGTAGGGATACGCAGTATTTT. It is translated as CASSLLVRTSGSRDTQYF.